This is a list of T cell receptor beta chains from one sample in a study of blood T cell repertoires in COVID-19. The table came from immunoSEQ multiplex PCR; TCRdb's copy has only in-frame clones and leaves some out. The sample holds 250,000 to 350,000 clones; approximately 88% are singletons and the top ten take about 8.5%. Material for sequencing was peripheral blood. These receptors were obtained from a man between 18 and 29 years old with active or convalescent COVID-19. Each CDR3 is given with its conserved first and last residue. A D gene is named only where the DNA matches it firmly. Clone size is not always given. Where it is, it says once, few, many or a class for expanded clones.

v_call	d_call	j_call	clone_size	cdr3_nt	cdr3_aa
TRBV11-3	TRBD1	TRBJ2-7	-	TGTGCCAGCAGCAATGGGGACAGGGGCCTGGACGAGCAGTACTTC	CASSNGDRGLDEQYF
TRBV7-8	-	TRBJ1-2	once	TGTGCCAGCAGCTTTGGCAGTAACTATGGCTACACCTTC	CASSFGSNYGYTF
TRBV7-7	-	TRBJ2-6	-	TGTGCCAGCAGCCCTGGGGCAGGCCTCTCTGGGGCCAACGTCCTGACTTTC	CASSPGAGLSGANVLTF
TRBV7-9	-	TRBJ2-4	-	TGTGCCAGCAGCTTTACGGGGGTAGCCAAAAACATTCAGTACTTC	CASSFTGVAKNIQYF
TRBV27	TRBD1	TRBJ2-2	-	TGTGCCAGCAGTTTATCCCGACAGGGCCAGACGAACACCGGGGAGCTGTTTTTT	CASSLSRQGQTNTGELFF
TRBV6-4	-	TRBJ2-3	-	TGTGCCAGCAGTGAGGCGGGGAGCCCCGCAGATACGCAGTATTTT	CASSEAGSPADTQYF
TRBV5-1	TRBD1	TRBJ1-2	-	TGCGCCAGCAGCTGGAACGACAGGGTGGGTGGCTACACCTTC	CASSWNDRVGGYTF
TRBV21-1	-	TRBJ2-1	-	TGTGCCAGCAGCAAACCCCCCCTAGCGGGGGGGCTAGAGCAGTTCTTC	CASSKPPLAGGLEQFF
TRBV6-5	-	TRBJ1-1	-	TGTGCCAGCAGTAGGGGCTTCGGGACTGAAGCTTTCTTT	CASSRGFGTEAFF
TRBV2	-	TRBJ1-2	-	TGTGCCAGCAGTGAAACCTGGGGCGGTCAAACAAACTATGGCTACACCTTC	CASSETWGGQTNYGYTF
TRBV10-1	TRBD1	TRBJ1-1	-	TGCGCCAGCAGTACGGACAGGGGGTTAACTGAAGCTTTCTTT	CASSTDRGLTEAFF
TRBV4-1	-	TRBJ1-1	-	TGCGCCAGCAGCCAAGATTGGAGGGCTCAAAGGGCTTTCTTT	CASSQDWRAQRAFF
TRBV29-1	-	TRBJ1-2	-	TGCAGCGACGGGGGAATCGGGGAGGGCTACACCTTC	CSDGGIGEGYTF
TRBV13	TRBD1	TRBJ1-4	-	TGTGCCAGCAGCTCAACAGGGGTTCGTGAAAAACTGTTTTTT	CASSSTGVREKLFF
TRBV10-1	TRBD2	TRBJ2-3	-	TGCGCCAGCAGTCTGACTAGCGGGGGCCGGGATACGCAGTATTTT	CASSLTSGGRDTQYF
TRBV19	-	TRBJ1-1	-	TGTGCCAGTAGTATGACAGATCCTTCGAACACTGAAGCTTTCTTT	CASSMTDPSNTEAFF
TRBV10-2	-	TRBJ2-3	-	TGCGCCAGCAGTCATACCGGGTCCACAGATACGCAGTATTTT	CASSHTGSTDTQYF
TRBV5-5	-	TRBJ2-5	-	TGTGCCAGCAGCCCCTGGACCAGCGGAGAGACCCAGTACTTC	CASSPWTSGETQYF
TRBV24-1	-	TRBJ1-2	-	TGTGCCACCAGTGACGCAGGGCAGGGCTACACCTTC	CATSDAGQGYTF
TRBV19	TRBD2	TRBJ2-5	-	TGTGCCAGTAGTAGTTCCGGCGGGGGGGCCCGAGAGACCCAGTACTTC	CASSSSGGGARETQYF
TRBV5-4	-	TRBJ1-6	-	TGTGCCAGCAGCCCTTGGACAGCCAATTCACCCCTCCACTTT	CASSPWTANSPLHF
TRBV6-5	-	TRBJ1-1	-	TGTGCCAGCAGTCCGGAGGGGTTTGAAGCTTTCTTT	CASSPEGFEAFF
TRBV5-6	TRBD2	TRBJ2-3	once	TGTGCCAGCAGCCAGACTAGCGGGGGGGCCATAGATACGCAGTATTTT	CASSQTSGGAIDTQYF
TRBV19	-	TRBJ1-1	-	TGTGCCAGCAACATGGACACTGAAGCTTTCTTT	CASNMDTEAFF
TRBV7-9	-	TRBJ2-7	-	TGTGCCAGCAGCCCCCGACAGACCGAGCAGTACTTC	CASSPRQTEQYF
TRBV7-3	TRBD1	TRBJ1-2	-	TGTGCCAGCAGCCCGGGGACAGGGGTCCTCTATGGCTACACCTTC	CASSPGTGVLYGYTF
TRBV4-1	TRBD2	TRBJ2-7	-	TGCGCCAGCAGCCATGTAGCGGGGCCCCCCTACGAGCAGTACTTC	CASSHVAGPPYEQYF
TRBV7-7	TRBD1	TRBJ2-7	-	TGTGCCAGCAGCTTAGCCGCCTTCGGACAGGGGTCCTCCTACGAGCAGTACTTC	CASSLAAFGQGSSYEQYF
TRBV11-2	TRBD1	TRBJ1-4	-	TGTGCCAGCAGCTCCCGGGACAGCGTCCTTCCGGAAGAAAAACTGTCTTTT	CASSSRDSVLPEEKLSF
TRBV6-2/TRBV6-3	TRBD2	TRBJ2-3	once	TGTGCCAGCAGTTCTAGCGGGGCTCCCACAGATACGCAGTATTTT	CASSSSGAPTDTQYF
TRBV2	TRBD1	TRBJ1-1	-	TGTGCCAGCAGTCCAGGGGGAGGCAACACTGAAGCTTTCTTT	CASSPGGGNTEAFF
TRBV9	-	TRBJ1-2	once	TGTGCCAGCAGCGGCGCCTGGACAGAGAACTATGGCTACACCTTC	CASSGAWTENYGYTF
TRBV2	TRBD2	TRBJ2-7	-	TGTGCCAGCAAACCACTAGCGGATCGCAGCGAGCAGTACTTC	CASKPLADRSEQYF
TRBV6-4	TRBD1	TRBJ2-6	-	TGTGCCAGCAGCCCAGGGGGCGCGTCTGGGGCCAACGTCCTGACTTTC	CASSPGGASGANVLTF
TRBV7-2	TRBD2	TRBJ2-3	-	TGTGCCAGCAGCTCCTCATTAGCGGGGGGGAGCACAGATACGCAGTATTTT	CASSSSLAGGSTDTQYF
TRBV21-1	-	TRBJ2-7	-	TGTGCCAGCAGCACCGAGGGGGGACAGCTTTACGAGCAGTACTTC	CASSTEGGQLYEQYF
TRBV15	-	TRBJ2-7	-	TGTGCCACCTCGCCGGGACTCAGCTCCTACGAGCAGTACTTC	CATSPGLSSYEQYF
TRBV13	-	TRBJ1-2	-	TGTGCCAGCAGCTCAACAGGGTATGGCTACACCTTC	CASSSTGYGYTF
TRBV7-2	-	TRBJ2-5	-	TGTGCCAGCAGCGCCGGAGAGACCCAGTACTTC	CASSAGETQYF
TRBV6-5	-	TRBJ2-2	-	TGTGCCAGCATCAGAAAAAACACCGGGGAGCTGTTTTTT	CASIRKNTGELFF
TRBV5-1	TRBD1	TRBJ2-2	-	TGCGCCAGCAGCTTCCGGACAGGGAACACCGGGGAGCTGTTTTTT	CASSFRTGNTGELFF
TRBV4-3	-	TRBJ2-7	-	TGCGCCAGCAGCCTGAATACGGGACACCGATACGAGCAGTACTTC	CASSLNTGHRYEQYF
TRBV7-9	TRBD2	TRBJ2-7	-	TGTGCCAGCAGCTTAGCGGGGGGGTACGAGCAGTACTTC	CASSLAGGYEQYF
TRBV4-3	-	TRBJ1-4	-	TGCGCCAGCAGCCAAGATTGGGGGGGCGGTGAAAAACTGTTTTTT	CASSQDWGGGEKLFF
TRBV7-9	-	TRBJ2-7	-	TGTGCCAGCAGCCCTAAGGGGGAGCCCTCCTACGAGCAGTACTTC	CASSPKGEPSYEQYF
TRBV23-1	-	TRBJ1-4	-	TGCGCCAGCAGGAGATCCGGAGGGGAAAAACTGTTTTTT	CASRRSGGEKLFF
TRBV11-2	TRBD2	TRBJ2-1	once	TGTGCCAGCAGCTTAGACCCTGGACTAGCGGGAGTCAATGAGCAGTTCTTC	CASSLDPGLAGVNEQFF
TRBV3-1/TRBV3-2	-	TRBJ1-2	-	TGTGCCAGCAGCCAGGGTGTTGGGCGCTACACCTTC	CASSQGVGRYTF
TRBV16	TRBD1	TRBJ1-5	-	TGTGCCAGCAGCCAATGGGGTTCAGGGGGCAAAAATCAGCCCCAGCATTTT	CASSQWGSGGKNQPQHF
TRBV2	TRBD2	TRBJ2-1	-	TGTGCCAGCACCGGGACTAGCGACTCCCCATTGTCCTCCTACAATGAGCAGTTCTTC	CASTGTSDSPLSSYNEQFF
TRBV5-4	TRBD1	TRBJ1-6	-	TGTGCCAGCAGCTTAATACGACAGGGGCAGAACGATTCACCCCTCCACTTT	CASSLIRQGQNDSPLHF